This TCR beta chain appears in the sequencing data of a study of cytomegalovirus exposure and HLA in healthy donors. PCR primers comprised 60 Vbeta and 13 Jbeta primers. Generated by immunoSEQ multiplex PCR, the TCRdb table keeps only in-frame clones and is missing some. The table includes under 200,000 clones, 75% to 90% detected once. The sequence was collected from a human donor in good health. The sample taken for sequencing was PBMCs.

CDR3 loop: CASTSGQGAETQYF. The CDR3 nucleotides read TGTGCCAGCACCTCGGGACAGGGGGCAGAGACCCAGTACTTC. V is TRBV2 and J is TRBJ2-5; 12 positions match TRBD1. Germline V gene data show CDR1 as SNHLY and CDR2 as FYNNEI. V lost 7 bases, J lost 4 bases, and 4 bases stayed unmatched. This CDR3 spans 14 amino acids. The whole variable domain, remainder taken from reference TRBV2 and TRBJ2-5, is EPEVTQTPSHQVTQMGQEVILRCVPISNHLYFYWYRQILGQKVEFLVSFYNNEISEKSEIFDDQFSVERPDGSNFTLKIRSTKLEDSAMYFCASTSGQGAETQYFGPGTRLLVL.